The subject of this entry is one T cell receptor (beta chain). The sample belongs to a study of blood T cell repertoires in COVID-19. Across the whole study: Italy, Spain and the United States were the sources of the convalescent and acute COVID-19 samples. PBMCs, B-cell-depleted T cells, or T cells were the source of the cDNA or gDNA that made up the material.

Patients at the Seattle site were enrolled during active infection and followed longitudinally. V shed 2 bases, J shed 10 bases, and the junction held 10 bases outside the gene matches. The CDR3 is made up of 16 amino acids. Germline V gene lookup returns CDR1 MNHEY and CDR2 SVGAGI. Original handling: Amplification of reference gene primers provided the estimated nucleated cell counts. Some clones are missing from TCRdb's copy, which holds only in-frame ones; the method was immunoSEQ multiplex PCR. That table furnishes V, J and clone size, whereas the DNA furnished D and trimming. The repertoire holds about 130,000 clones, with about 94% as singletons.

The genes are TRBV6-5 and TRBJ2-7, with 14 positions matching TRBD2. The clonotype originates from a man in his forties or fifties with COVID-19, enrolled during active disease. Sequencing was performed on peripheral blood. CDR3 sequence reads: CASSYATGTSGRKQYF. In DNA form, the CDR3 reads TGTGCCAGCAGTTACGCCACCGGGACTAGCGGGAGAAAACAGTACTTC.